The clone carrying this T cell receptor beta chain has only a few counts. Its cognate antigen is unknown. This record comes from a study of CD8 T cells in ankylosing spondylitis. CDR3 size: 14 residues. Deletions cut 2 bases from V and 3 bases from J, with 7 bases between. Study-wide points: Before this, some motif variants had been reported in reactive arthritis synovial fluid and blood. Made up of fewer than 10 highly homologous variants, a TCR beta motif appeared characteristic of ankylosing spondylitis blood.

Using quantitative 5'-RACE with molecular barcodes, the authors made TCR beta libraries. One entry per CDR3 protein, called by TCRdb with MiXCR from the 5' RACE reads. This sample carries roughly 180,000 distinct CDR3 sequences, more than 10% of them seen once, and the ten largest clones take about 17%. Material for sequencing was blood, either unsorted or a sorted T cell fraction (not recorded which). The rearrangement joins TRBV12-3 or TRBV12-4 to TRBJ2-2, with D uncertain. This receptor was identified in a male donor with ankylosing spondylitis or in good health (not recorded which). The CDR3 region has the DNA TGTGCCAGCAGTTTATTCTGGGACACCGGGGAGCTGTTTTTT. Amino acids: CASSLFWDTGELFF.